This TCR beta chain was identified in a study of blood T cells in healthy people across ages. Germline CDR1 reads LGHDT; CDR2 reads YNNKEL (reference sequence). The CDR3 is made up of 13 amino acids. The germline V and J ends were trimmed by 0 bases and 7 bases, with 10 bases remaining between them. With respect to this clonotype: Antigen unknown.

Overall study findings and caveats: Higher diversity and more naive CD4+ cells were features of long-lived donors, compared to aged donors. Strong correlation linked observed beta diversity and percent naive T cells.

The authors drew around 9.3 milliliters of peripheral blood from each donor. For the second PCR, which ran for about 7 to 11 cycles, a sample-barcoded 5' primer and a J-beta primer mix were used. TCRdb independently ran MiXCR on the 5' RACE reads; one entry per CDR3 protein. The profile shows over 1,500,000 distinct CDR3 sequences, approximately 40% of them singletons. The clonotype was recovered from a human donor in good health. The V and J genes are TRBV3-1 and TRBJ2-7; D not certain. The sequenced sample consisted of blood. This CDR3 is CASSQELTSEQYF. The CDR3 coding sequence is TGTGCCAGCAGCCAAGAATTGACATCTGAGCAGTACTTC.